Below, 17 T cell receptor beta chains from the same sample are listed, as sequenced in a study of cytomegalovirus exposure and HLA in healthy donors. Vbeta (60) and Jbeta (13) primers were used in the PCR. Assay used: immunoSEQ multiplex PCR; TCRdb lists only in-frame clones, some missing. Altogether 150,000 to 200,000 clones are present, roughly 76% being singletons, with the ten largest covering 4.9%. Material for sequencing was PBMCs. The receptors come from a young woman in good health and CMV-seropositive.

The rearrangement uses TRBV15 and TRBJ1-5; TRBD1 is a possible D gene (6 bases). The CDR3 contains 15 residues. CDR1 is LNHNV and CDR2 is YYDKDF in the germline V gene (reference sequence). V lost 5 bases and J lost 4, with 15 bases in between. This CDR3 is CATSATQGLNQPQHF. The CDR3 region has the DNA TGTGCCACCAGCGCAACCCAGGGGTTGAATCAGCCCCAGCATTTT.

Written as DNA, the CDR3 is TGTGCCAGCAGCCCCGGGACAGGGGCTTACACCATATATTTT. It is translated as CASSPGTGAYTIYF. The chain joins TRBV14 to TRBJ1-3, with 10 bases matching TRBD1. With 4 bases clipped from V and 8 bases from J, the junction kept 5 bases outside the gene matches. The germline CDR1 and CDR2 sequences are SGHDN and FVKESK. The CDR3 length is 14 residues.

The genes are TRBV19 and TRBJ2-7, with D perhaps matching TRBD1 (5 bases). Deletions cut 5 bases from V and 3 bases from J, with 8 bases between. The length of the CDR3 is 12 residues. Germline-derived CDR1 and CDR2 are LNHDA and SQIVND (reference sequence). The CDR3 reads CASSPGHYEQYF. CDR3 nucleotide sequence: TGTGCCAGTAGTCCAGGACACTACGAGCAGTACTTC.

The rearrangement uses TRBV6-5 and TRBJ2-2; 7 positions agree with TRBD1. The CDR3 covers 15 residues. Per germline, CDR1 MNHEY and CDR2 SVGAGI. The V gene end was trimmed by 6 bases and the J gene end by 4 bases; junction bases not matched to a gene: 8. The CDR3 is CASSPDRQGTGELFF. In nucleotides, the CDR3 is TGTGCCAGCAGCCCGGACAGGCAAGGCACCGGGGAGCTGTTTTTT.

The chain carries TRBV2 and TRBJ2-1; TRBD2 matches at 12 bases. The CDR3 loop spans 14 amino acids. The V gene end was trimmed by 8 bases and the J gene end by 10 bases; junction bases not matched to a gene: 9. Germline CDR1 and CDR2: SNHLY and FYNNEI. The CDR3 coding sequence is TGTGCCAGCGACGTGGGACTAGCGGGTGAAGAGCAGTTCTTC. The encoded protein is CASDVGLAGEEQFF.

V usage is TRBV11-3 and J usage is TRBJ2-5, with 9 bases aligning to TRBD1. The CDR3 loop spans 14 amino acids. Germline values: CDR1 SGHNT, CDR2 YENEEA. V lost 5 bases to trimming and J lost 5 bases; unmatched junction nucleotides: 6. CDR3 sequence: CASSPGQGAETQYF. CDR3 DNA: TGTGCCAGCAGCCCGGGACAGGGTGCGGAGACCCAGTACTTC. The entire variable domain, with the rest obtained from reference TRBV11-3 and TRBJ2-5, is as follows: EAGVVQSPRYKIIEKKQPVAFWCNPISGHNTLYWYLQNLGQGPELLIRYENEEAVDDSQLPKDRFSAERLKGVDSTLKIQPAELGDSAVYLCASSPGQGAETQYFGPGTRLLVL.

This clone was seen only a few times. V and J are TRBV4-1 and TRBJ1-2; D unclear. The CDR3 sequence is 13 residues long. V was trimmed by 4 bases and J by 7 bases, leaving 13 bases between them. The germline V gene has CDR1 MGHRA and CDR2 YSYEKL. Here the CDR3 reads CASSRTSLSGYTF. CDR3 bases: TGCGCCAGCAGCCGTACGAGTCTGTCTGGCTACACCTTC.

The V call is TRBV12-5, the J call TRBJ1-2; 10 bases match TRBD1. Germline lookup yields CDR1 LGHNT and CDR2 FRNRAP. The length of the CDR3 is 14 residues. The ends lost 6 bases at V and 8 bases at J; junction bases unmatched: 9. The CDR3 region has the DNA TGTGCTAGTGGGGGACAGGGGCCGTCGGGGGGCTACACCTTC. Protein: CASGGQGPSGGYTF. Full variable domain (outside the CDR3, taken from reference TRBV12-5 and TRBJ1-2): DARVTQTPRHKVTEMGQEVTMRCQPILGHNTVFWYRQTMMQGLELLAYFRNRAPLDDSGMPKDRFSAEMPDATLATLKIQPSEPRDSAVYFCASGGQGPSGGYTFGSGTRLTVV.

The rearrangement joins TRBV27 to TRBJ2-2, with 7 bases matching TRBD2. This CDR3 spans 16 amino acids. Losses at the gene ends were 5 bases for V and 2 bases for J; bases not matched to a gene: 8. Looked up from germline, CDR1 is MNHEY and CDR2 is SMNVEV (reference sequence). The CDR3 here is CASSPWAGVNTGELFF. DNA for the CDR3: TGTGCCAGCAGTCCTTGGGCGGGGGTCAACACCGGGGAGCTGTTTTTT.

This chain connects TRBV25-1 to TRBJ2-7, with no clear D. Germline CDR1 and CDR2: MGHDK and SYGVNS. Between the trimmed V and J ends, which lost 3 bases and 5 bases, there was a span of 11 bases. CDR3 length: 13 residues. The DNA of the CDR3 is TGTGCCAGCAGTGATACCTTGGCAGACGAGCAGTACTTC. Its protein product is CASSDTLADEQYF.

This clone was counted only a few times. The chain combines TRBV19 with TRBJ1-6, with 7 nucleotides matching TRBD1. Germline-derived CDR1 and CDR2 are LNHDA and SQIVND (reference sequence). This CDR3 region has 14 residues. With V trimmed by 1 base and J by 8 bases, 2 bases remained unmatched. CDR3 residues: CASSIGQGDSPLHF. CDR3 DNA sequence: TGTGCCAGTAGTATAGGACAGGGCGATTCACCCCTCCACTTT.

The CDR3 region is CASSLAGGGGNQPQHF. The CDR3 DNA reads as TGTGCCAGCAGCCTCGCGGGCGGAGGGGGCAATCAGCCCCAGCATTTT. The rearrangement uses TRBV7-9 and TRBJ1-5; a possible D gene is TRBD1 (5 bases). V was clipped by 5 bases and J by 2 bases, with 16 bases between them. CDR1 and CDR2 (germline): SEHNR, FQNEAQ (reference sequence). The CDR3 is made up of 16 amino acids.

The genes are TRBV27 and TRBJ2-2; 9 positions agree with TRBD2. V trimming: 6 bases; J trimming: 0 bases; junction bases outside the gene matches: 5. CDR1 MNHEY and CDR2 SMNVEV come from the germline V gene (reference sequence). The CDR3 runs 16 residues. The CDR3 coding sequence is TGTGCCAGCAGGACGAGCGGGGGGACGAACACCGGGGAGCTGTTTTTT. It codes for CASRTSGGTNTGELFF.

The rearrangement joins TRBV27 to TRBJ1-5; TRBD1 matches at 9 bases. Trimming took 6 bases from V and 5 from J; bases not matched to a gene: 8. The CDR3 has 15 residues. Germline V CDR1 and CDR2: MNHEY, SMNVEV (reference sequence). The CDR3, as DNA: TGTGCCAGCAGCCCAGAGGGACAGGGCTATCAGCCCCAGCATTTT. Translated: CASSPEGQGYQPQHF.

The chain has TRBV6-1 and TRBJ2-4; D ambiguous. Germline CDR1 and CDR2: MNHNS and SASEGT. The CDR3 extends over 14 amino acids. Deletions cut 8 bases from V and 0 bases from J, with 11 bases between. The CDR3 loop is CASRAILAKNIQYF. DNA of the CDR3: TGTGCCAGCCGCGCGATTCTAGCCAAAAACATTCAGTACTTC.

The V and J genes are TRBV19 and TRBJ2-3; a weak D match, TRBD1 (6 bases). The germline gives CDR1 LNHDA, CDR2 SQIVND (reference sequence). V gave up 3 bases and J gave up 2 bases, with 12 bases separating them. The length of the CDR3 is 15 residues. Written as DNA, the CDR3 is TGTGCCAGTAGTATTGATGGGGACAACACAGATACGCAGTATTTT. Amino acid sequence: CASSIDGDNTDTQYF.

The chain carries TRBV13 and TRBJ2-5, with D tentatively TRBD1 (6 bases). The V end lost 5 bases, the J end lost 4 bases, and 23 bases lay between the germline ends. Germline V gene lookup returns CDR1 PRHDT and CDR2 FYEKMQ (reference sequence). The CDR3 is made up of 17 amino acids. DNA for the CDR3: TGTGCCAGCAGCCCCTACGGACAGCGAGGGGCGGTAGAGACCCAGTACTTC. It translates to CASSPYGQRGAVETQYF.